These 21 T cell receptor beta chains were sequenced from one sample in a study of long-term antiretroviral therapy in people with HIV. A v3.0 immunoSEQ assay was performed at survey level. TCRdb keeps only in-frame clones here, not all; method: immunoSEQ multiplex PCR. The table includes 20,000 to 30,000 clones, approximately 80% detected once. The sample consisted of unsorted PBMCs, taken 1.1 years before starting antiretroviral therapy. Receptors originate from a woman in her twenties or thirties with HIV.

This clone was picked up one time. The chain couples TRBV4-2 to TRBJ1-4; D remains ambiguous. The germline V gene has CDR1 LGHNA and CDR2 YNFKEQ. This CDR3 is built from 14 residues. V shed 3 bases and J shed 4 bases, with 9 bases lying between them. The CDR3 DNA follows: TGTGCCAGCAGCCAGCGGACGAATAATGAAAAACTGTTTTTT. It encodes CASSQRTNNEKLFF.

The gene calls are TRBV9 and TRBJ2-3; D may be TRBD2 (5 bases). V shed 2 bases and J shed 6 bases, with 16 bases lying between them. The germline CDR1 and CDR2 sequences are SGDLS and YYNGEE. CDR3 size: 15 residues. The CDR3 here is CASSVGFRGADTQYF. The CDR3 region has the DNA TGTGCCAGCAGCGTGGGGTTTCGGGGTGCGGATACGCAGTATTTT.

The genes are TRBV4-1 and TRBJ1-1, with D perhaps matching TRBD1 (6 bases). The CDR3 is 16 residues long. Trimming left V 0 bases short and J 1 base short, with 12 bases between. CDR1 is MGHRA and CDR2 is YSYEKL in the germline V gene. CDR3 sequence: CASSQDPGAWNTEAFF. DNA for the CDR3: TGCGCCAGCAGCCAAGATCCAGGGGCCTGGAACACTGAAGCTTTCTTT.

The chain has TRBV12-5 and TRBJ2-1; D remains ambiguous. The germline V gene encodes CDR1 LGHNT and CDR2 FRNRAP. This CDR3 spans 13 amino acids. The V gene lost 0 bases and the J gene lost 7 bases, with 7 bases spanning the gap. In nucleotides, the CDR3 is TGTGCTAGTGGTTTGGTACTGAGAAATGAGCAGTTCTTC. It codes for CASGLVLRNEQFF.

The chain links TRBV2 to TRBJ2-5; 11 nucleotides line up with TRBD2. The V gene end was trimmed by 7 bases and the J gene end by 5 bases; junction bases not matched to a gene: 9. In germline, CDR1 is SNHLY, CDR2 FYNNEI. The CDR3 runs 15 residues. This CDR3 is CASIGSGGERETQYF. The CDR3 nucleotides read TGTGCCAGCATTGGTAGCGGGGGGGAAAGGGAGACCCAGTACTTC. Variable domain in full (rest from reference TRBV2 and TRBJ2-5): EPEVTQTPSHQVTQMGQEVILRCVPISNHLYFYWYRQILGQKVEFLVSFYNNEISEKSEIFDDQFSVERPDGSNFTLKIRSTKLEDSAMYFCASIGSGGERETQYFGPGTRLLVL.

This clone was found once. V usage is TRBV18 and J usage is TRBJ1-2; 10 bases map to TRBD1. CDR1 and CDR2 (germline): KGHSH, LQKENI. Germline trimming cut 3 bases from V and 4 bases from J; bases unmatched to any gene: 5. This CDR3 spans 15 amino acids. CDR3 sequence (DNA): TGTGCCAGCTCACCTCCGGGACAGGGGTCCTATGGCTACACCTTC. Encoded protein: CASSPPGQGSYGYTF.

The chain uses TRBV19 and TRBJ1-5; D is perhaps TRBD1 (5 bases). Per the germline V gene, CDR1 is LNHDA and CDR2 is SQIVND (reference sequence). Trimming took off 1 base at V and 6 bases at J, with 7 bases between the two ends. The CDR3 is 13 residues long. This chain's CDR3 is CASSIAGGQPQHF. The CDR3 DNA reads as TGTGCCAGTAGTATAGCCGGGGGTCAGCCCCAGCATTTT.

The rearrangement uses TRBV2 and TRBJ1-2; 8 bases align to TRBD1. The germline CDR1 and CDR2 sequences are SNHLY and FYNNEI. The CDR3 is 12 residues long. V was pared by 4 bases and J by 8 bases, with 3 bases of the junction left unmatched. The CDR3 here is CASSVAGGGYTF. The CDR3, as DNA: TGTGCCAGCAGTGTCGCAGGGGGCGGCTACACCTTC.

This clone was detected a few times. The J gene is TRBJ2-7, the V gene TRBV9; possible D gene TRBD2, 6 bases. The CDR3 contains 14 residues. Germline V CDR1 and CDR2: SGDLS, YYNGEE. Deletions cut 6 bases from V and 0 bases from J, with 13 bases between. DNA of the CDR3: TGTGCCAGCAACCAGGACGGGAGCTCCTACGAGCAGTACTTC. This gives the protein CASNQDGSSYEQYF.

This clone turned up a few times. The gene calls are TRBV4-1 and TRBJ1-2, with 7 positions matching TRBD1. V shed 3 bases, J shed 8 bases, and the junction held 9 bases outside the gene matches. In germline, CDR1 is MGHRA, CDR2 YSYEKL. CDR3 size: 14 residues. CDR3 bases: TGCGCCAGCAGCCACGGACTTCAGGGGGAGGGCTACACCTTC. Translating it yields CASSHGLQGEGYTF.

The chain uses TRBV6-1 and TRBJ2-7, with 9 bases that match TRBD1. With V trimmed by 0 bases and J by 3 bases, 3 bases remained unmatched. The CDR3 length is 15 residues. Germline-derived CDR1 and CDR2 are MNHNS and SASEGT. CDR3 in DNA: TGTGCCAGCAGTGAAGCCGGGACAGGGCTCTACGAGCAGTACTTC. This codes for CASSEAGTGLYEQYF.

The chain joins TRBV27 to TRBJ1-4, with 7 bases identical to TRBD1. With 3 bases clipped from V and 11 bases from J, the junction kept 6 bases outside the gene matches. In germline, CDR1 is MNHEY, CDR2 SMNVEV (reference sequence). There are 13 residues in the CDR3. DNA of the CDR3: TGTGCCAGCAGTTTGGGACAGCGGTTGAAACTGTTTTTT. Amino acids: CASSLGQRLKLFF.

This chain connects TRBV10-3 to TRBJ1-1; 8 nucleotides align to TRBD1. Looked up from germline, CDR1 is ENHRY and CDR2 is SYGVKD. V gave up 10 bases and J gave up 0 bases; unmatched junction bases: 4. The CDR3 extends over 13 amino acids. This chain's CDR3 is CATRGLMNTEAFF. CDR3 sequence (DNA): TGTGCCACCAGGGGGCTCATGAACACTGAAGCTTTCTTT.

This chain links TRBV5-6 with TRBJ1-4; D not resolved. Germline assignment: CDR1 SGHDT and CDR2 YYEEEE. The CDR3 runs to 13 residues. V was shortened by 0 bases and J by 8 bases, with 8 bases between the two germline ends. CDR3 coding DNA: TGTGCCAGCAGCTTGGGAGGGCAGGAAAAACTGTTTTTT. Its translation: CASSLGGQEKLFF. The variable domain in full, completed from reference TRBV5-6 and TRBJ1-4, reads DAGVTQSPTHLIKTRGQQVTLRCSPKSGHDTVSWYQQALGQGPQFIFQYYEEEERQRGNFPDRFSGHQFPNYSSELNVNALLLGDSALYLCASSLGGQEKLFFGSGTQLSVL.

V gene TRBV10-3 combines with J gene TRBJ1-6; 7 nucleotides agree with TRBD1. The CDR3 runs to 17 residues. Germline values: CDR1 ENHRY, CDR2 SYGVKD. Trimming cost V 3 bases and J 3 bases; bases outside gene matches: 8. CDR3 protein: CAISDPDRLLYNSPLHF. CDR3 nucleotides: TGTGCCATCAGTGACCCGGACAGGCTGCTCTATAATTCACCCCTCCACTTT.

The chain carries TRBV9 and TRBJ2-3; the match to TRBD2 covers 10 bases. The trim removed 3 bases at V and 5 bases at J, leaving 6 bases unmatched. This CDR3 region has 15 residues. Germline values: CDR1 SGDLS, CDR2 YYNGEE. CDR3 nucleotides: TGTGCCAGCAGCGCGAGCGGGGGGGGTATAGATACGCAGTATTTT. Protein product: CASSASGGGIDTQYF.

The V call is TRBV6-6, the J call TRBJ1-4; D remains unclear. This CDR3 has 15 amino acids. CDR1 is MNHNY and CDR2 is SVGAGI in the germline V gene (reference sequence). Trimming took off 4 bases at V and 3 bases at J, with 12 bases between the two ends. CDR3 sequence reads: CASSFHGVANEKLFF. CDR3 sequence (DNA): TGTGCCAGCAGTTTTCATGGGGTAGCTAATGAAAAACTGTTTTTT.

This chain's CDR3 is CAISDRGPADTQYF. The CDR3 DNA reads TGTGCCATCAGTGACCGGGGTCCCGCCGATACGCAGTATTTT. The chain uses TRBV10-3 and TRBJ2-3, with D tentatively TRBD2 (5 bases). The CDR3 covers 14 residues. The V and J ends lost 3 bases and 6 bases respectively, with 13 bases between them. Germline-derived CDR1 and CDR2 are ENHRY and SYGVKD.

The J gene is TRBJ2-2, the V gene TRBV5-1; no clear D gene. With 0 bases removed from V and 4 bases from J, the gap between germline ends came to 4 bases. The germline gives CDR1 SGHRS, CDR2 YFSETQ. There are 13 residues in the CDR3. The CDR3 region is CASSLASTGELFF. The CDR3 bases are TGCGCCAGCAGCTTGGCCAGCACCGGGGAGCTGTTTTTT.

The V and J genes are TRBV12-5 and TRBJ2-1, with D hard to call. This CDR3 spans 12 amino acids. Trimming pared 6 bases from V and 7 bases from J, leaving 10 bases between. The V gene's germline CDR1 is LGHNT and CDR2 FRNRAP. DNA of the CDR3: TGTGCTAGTGGAGAGAATGGGAATGAGCAGTTCTTC. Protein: CASGENGNEQFF.

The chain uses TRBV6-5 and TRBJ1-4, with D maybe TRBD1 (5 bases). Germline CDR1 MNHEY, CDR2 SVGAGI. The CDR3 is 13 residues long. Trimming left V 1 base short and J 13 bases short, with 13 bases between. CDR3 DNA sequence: TGTGCCAGCAGTTACTTCAGGGATGCGGGACTGTTTTTT. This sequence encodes CASSYFRDAGLFF.